This T cell receptor (beta chain) was found in a study of blood T cell repertoires in COVID-19 (dated by TCRdb to the early 2020s). For context, the study as a whole: The collaborator samples originated in the United States, Italy and Spain and spanned the acute and convalescent phases of COVID-19. The material from the prospective study consisted of cDNA or gDNA derived from T cells, B-cell-depleted T cells, or PBMCs. A de-identified subject ID, COVID-19 status, age in years and sex were almost always included in the sample metadata. Where available, HLA class I and class II types were obtained from metadata supplied by the sample provider rather than from assay-based typing. The samples were drawn from two sources: the first 160 participants of the ongoing ImmuneRACE study, and fewer than 1,500 subjects contributed by 6 global collaborators. Subjects who had been exposed to COVID-19, were actively infected with it, or had recovered from it provided the deeply sampled blood TCRbeta repertoires that made up the dataset. The repertoires were made available in a free public database intended to serve as a resource for research on the immune response to SARS-CoV-2.

This clone was observed once. Its antigen has not been determined. Base qualities were left out, and no much larger clone turns up one base away. Points the paper makes about the study in general: The quantity of clinical and demographic metadata differed by source and by participant and was supplied without curation.

TCRbeta CDR3 regions were amplified from genomic DNA using the immunoSEQ Assay, a bias-controlled multiplex PCR. The original pipeline was this. The number of nucleated cells in each sample was estimated by amplification of reference gene primers within the assay. Sequence reads were collapsed and filtered to measure the absolute abundance of every unique TCRbeta CDR3 rearrangement. For each sample, productive Simpson clonality was calculated by taking the square root of Simpson's diversity index across productive rearrangements. Held by TCRdb, this immuneACCESS table contains in-frame sequences only and omits some clones. Under half of the omission traces to an unresolved V gene where checked; the cause of the rest is unknown. Clone size and the V and J calls come from that table; the DNA yielded D and trimming. For this sample the table gives 250,000 to 350,000 clones, of which approximately 90% were detected only once. The top ten clonotypes cover 3% of the sample.

V has 5 bases trimmed and J has 4 bases trimmed; junction bases matching no gene number 6. Sequences SGHTA (CDR1) and FQGNSA (CDR2) are obtained from the germline V gene. The CDR3 measures 14 amino acids from cysteine to phenylalanine. Kept here is only the CDR3 DNA, which spans 42 bases and is read in frame from base 1. Participants in the prospective study were aged about 18 to 100 years, lived in 24 United States geographic areas, and enrolled through a virtual design. Cohort assignment in the prospective study relied on participant-reported clinical history from a screening survey and a study questionnaire. Recovered participants in ImmuneRACE Cohort 3 were defined by two consecutive negative NP/OP PCR tests, clearance by a healthcare professional, or resolution of symptoms. Mobile phlebotomists in the prospective study collected whole blood, serum and a nasopharyngeal or oropharyngeal swab from every participant. Over an approximately two-month period, participants in the prospective study had the option of providing additional blood draws and questionnaires. Prospective study blood samples were shipped either frozen or at room temperature before DNA extraction.

The sequence was collected from a woman aged 50 to 65 who had recovered from COVID-19. The specimen was PBMCs or T cells enriched from blood (not recorded which). The chain links TRBV7-2 with TRBJ1-1, and 8 junctional nucleotides match TRBD1. The CDR3 has the sequence CASSPTGGGTEAFF. The DNA sequence is as follows: TGTGCCAGCAGCCCCACAGGGGGTGGCACTGAAGCTTTCTTT. When the CDR3 is completed using the reference TRBV7-2 and TRBJ1-1 genes on either side, the full variable domain is GAGVSQSPSNKVTEKGKDVELRCDPISGHTALYWYRQSLGQGLEFLIYFQGNSAPDKSGLPSDRFSAERTGGSVSTLTIQRTQQEDSAVYLCASSPTGGGTEAFFGQGTRLTVV.